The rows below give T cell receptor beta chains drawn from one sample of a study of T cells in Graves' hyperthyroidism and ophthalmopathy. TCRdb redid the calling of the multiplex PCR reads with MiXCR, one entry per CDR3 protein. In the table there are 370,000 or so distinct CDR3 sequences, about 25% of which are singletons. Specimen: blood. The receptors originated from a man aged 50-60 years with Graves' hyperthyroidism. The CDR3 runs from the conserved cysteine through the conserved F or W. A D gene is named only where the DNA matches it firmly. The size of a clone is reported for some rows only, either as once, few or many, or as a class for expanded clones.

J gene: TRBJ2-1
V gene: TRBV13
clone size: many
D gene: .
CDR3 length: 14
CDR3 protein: CASSFRGRGNEQFF
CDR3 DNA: TGTGCCAGCAGCTTCCGGGGCCGCGGCAATGAGCAGTTCTTC

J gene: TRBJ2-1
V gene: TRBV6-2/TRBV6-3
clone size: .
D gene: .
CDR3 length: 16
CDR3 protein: CASREQLSYPYNEQFF
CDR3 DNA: TGTGCCAGCAGGGAACAGTTAAGTTACCCCTACAATGAGCAGTTCTTC

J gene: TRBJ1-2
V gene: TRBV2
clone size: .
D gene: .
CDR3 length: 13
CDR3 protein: CASSSGGDYGYTF
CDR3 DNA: TGTGCCAGCAGTTCCGGGGGCGACTATGGCTACACCTTC

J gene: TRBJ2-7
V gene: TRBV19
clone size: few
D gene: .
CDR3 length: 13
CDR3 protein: CATQVGYGYEQYF
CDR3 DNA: TGTGCCACCCAGGTCGGGTATGGTTACGAGCAGTACTTC

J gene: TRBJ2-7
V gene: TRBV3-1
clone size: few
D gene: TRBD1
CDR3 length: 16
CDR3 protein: CASSPGTGLNSYEQYF
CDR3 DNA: TGTGCCAGCAGCCCGGGGACAGGGCTAAATTCCTACGAGCAGTACTTC

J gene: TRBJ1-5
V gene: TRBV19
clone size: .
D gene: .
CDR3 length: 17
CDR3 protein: CASSIVQGRGLDQPQHF
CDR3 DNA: TGTGCCAGTAGTATAGTTCAGGGTCGTGGTTTGGATCAGCCCCAGCATTTT

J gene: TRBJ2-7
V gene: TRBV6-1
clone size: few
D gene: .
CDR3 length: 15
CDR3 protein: CASSQLGGGSYEQYF
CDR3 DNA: TGTGCCAGCAGTCAACTCGGGGGAGGCTCCTACGAGCAGTACTTC

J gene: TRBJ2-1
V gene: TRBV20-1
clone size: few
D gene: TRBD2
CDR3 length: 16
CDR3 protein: CSATRLGGSSYNEQFF
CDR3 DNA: TGCAGTGCGACCAGGCTCGGGGGGAGCTCCTACAATGAGCAGTTCTTC

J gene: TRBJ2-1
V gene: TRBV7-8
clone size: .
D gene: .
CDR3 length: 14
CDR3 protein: CASSPYEVQEEQFF
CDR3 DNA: TGTGCCAGCAGCCCCTATGAAGTCCAGGAAGAGCAGTTCTTC

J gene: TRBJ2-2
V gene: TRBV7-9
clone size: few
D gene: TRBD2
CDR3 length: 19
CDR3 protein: CASSSPRLAGEGNTGELFF
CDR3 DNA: TGTGCCAGCAGCAGCCCGAGACTAGCGGGAGAGGGGAACACCGGGGAGCTGTTTTTT

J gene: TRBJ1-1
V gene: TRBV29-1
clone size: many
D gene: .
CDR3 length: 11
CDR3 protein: CSVSMDSEAFF
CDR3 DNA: TGCAGTGTGTCCATGGACTCTGAAGCTTTCTTT

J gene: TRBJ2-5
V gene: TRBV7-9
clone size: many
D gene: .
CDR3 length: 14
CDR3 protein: CASSFGEHRETQYF
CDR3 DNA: TGTGCCAGCAGCTTTGGGGAGCACAGAGAGACCCAGTACTTC

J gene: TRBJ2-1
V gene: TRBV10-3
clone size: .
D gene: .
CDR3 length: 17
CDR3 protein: CAISELPQGSSYNEQFF
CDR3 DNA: TGTGCCATCAGTGAACTACCGCAGGGTTCCTCCTACAATGAGCAGTTCTTC

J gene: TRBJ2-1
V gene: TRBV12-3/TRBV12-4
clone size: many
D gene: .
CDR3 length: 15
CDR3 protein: CASSLAESPYNEQFF
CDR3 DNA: TGTGCCAGCAGTTTGGCCGAATCTCCCTACAATGAGCAGTTCTTC

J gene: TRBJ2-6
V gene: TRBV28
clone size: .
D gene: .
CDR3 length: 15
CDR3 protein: CASSLSSPGANVLTF
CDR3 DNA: TGTGCCAGCAGTTTAAGTTCTCCTGGGGCCAACGTCCTGACTTTC

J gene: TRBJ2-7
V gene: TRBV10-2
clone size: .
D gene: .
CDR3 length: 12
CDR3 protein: CASRDSNYEQYF
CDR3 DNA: TGCGCCAGCAGGGACAGTAACTACGAGCAGTACTTC

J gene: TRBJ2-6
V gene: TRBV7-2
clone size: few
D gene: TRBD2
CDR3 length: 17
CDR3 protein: CASSRRGGVAGANVLTF
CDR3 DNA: TGTGCCAGCAGCCGTCGGGGGGGGGTAGCTGGGGCCAACGTCCTGACTTTC

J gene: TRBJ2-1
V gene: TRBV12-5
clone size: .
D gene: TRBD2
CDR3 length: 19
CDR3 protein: CASGLVLGLAGVFGNEQFF
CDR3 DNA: TGTGCTAGTGGTTTGGTACTTGGACTAGCGGGAGTATTTGGCAATGAGCAGTTCTTC

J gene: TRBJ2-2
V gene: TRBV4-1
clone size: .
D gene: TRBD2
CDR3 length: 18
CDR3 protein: CASSQGSLAALGAGELFF
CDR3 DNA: TGTGCCAGCAGCCAAGGTAGTCTAGCGGCCCTAGGGGCCGGGGAGCTGTTTTTT

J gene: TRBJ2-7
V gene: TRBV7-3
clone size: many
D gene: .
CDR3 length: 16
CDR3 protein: CASSLSGRAKPYEQYF
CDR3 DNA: TGTGCCAGCAGCTTAAGTGGCAGGGCAAAACCCTACGAGCAGTACTTC

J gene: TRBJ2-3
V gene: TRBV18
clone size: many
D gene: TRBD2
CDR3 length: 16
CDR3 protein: CASSPGLAASTDTQYF
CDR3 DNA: TGTGCCAGCTCACCGGGACTAGCGGCTAGCACAGATACGCAGTATTTT

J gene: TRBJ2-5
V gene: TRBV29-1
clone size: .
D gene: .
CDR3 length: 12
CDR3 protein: CSVDGGITTQYF
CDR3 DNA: TGCAGCGTTGATGGAGGTATCACTACCCAGTACTTC

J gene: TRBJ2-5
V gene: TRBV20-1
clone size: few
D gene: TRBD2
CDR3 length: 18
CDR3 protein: CSARDSRPATSGRETQYF
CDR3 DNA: TGCAGTGCTAGAGATTCCCGACCGGCGACTAGCGGGCGGGAGACCCAGTACTTC

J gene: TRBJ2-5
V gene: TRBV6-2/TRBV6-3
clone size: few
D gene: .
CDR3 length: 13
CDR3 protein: CASGNGPRETQYF
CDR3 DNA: TGTGCCAGCGGCAACGGGCCACGAGAGACCCAGTACTTC

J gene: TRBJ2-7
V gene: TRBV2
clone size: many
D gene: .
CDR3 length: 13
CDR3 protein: CASRRLDAYEQYF
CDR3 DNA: TGTGCCAGCAGGCGCCTGGACGCCTACGAGCAGTACTTC

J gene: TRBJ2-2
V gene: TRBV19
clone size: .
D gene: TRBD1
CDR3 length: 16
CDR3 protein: CASSSTGTGDAGELFF
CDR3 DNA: TGTGCCAGTAGTTCCACCGGGACAGGGGACGCCGGGGAGCTGTTTTTT

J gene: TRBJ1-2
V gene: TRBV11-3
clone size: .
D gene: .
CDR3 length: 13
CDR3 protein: CASSRTTNYGYTF
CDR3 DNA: TGTGCCAGCAGCAGGACCACTAACTATGGCTACACCTTC

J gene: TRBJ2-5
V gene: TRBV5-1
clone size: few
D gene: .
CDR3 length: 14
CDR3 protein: CASSLAEPGETQYF
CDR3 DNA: TGCGCCAGCAGCTTGGCCGAGCCGGGAGAGACCCAGTACTTC

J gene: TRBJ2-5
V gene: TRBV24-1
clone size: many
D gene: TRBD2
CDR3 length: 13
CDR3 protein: CATERDGSETQYF
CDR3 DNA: TGTGCCACGGAGCGGGATGGGTCGGAGACCCAGTACTTC

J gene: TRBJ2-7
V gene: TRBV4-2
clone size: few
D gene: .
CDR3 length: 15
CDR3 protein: CASSQEPSSSYEQYF
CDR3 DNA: TGTGCCAGCAGCCAAGAACCTAGCTCAAGCTACGAGCAGTACTTC

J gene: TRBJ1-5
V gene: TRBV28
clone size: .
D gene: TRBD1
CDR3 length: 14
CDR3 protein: CASSLTGEDQPQHF
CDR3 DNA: TGTGCCAGCAGCCTGACAGGGGAAGATCAGCCCCAGCATTTT

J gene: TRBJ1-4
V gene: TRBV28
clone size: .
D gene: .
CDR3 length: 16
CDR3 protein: CASSPVSGGTNEKLFF
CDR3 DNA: TGTGCCAGCAGCCCCGTGAGTGGGGGCACTAATGAAAAACTGTTTTTT

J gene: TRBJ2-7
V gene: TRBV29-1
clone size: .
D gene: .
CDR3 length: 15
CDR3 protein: CSVEGTGTAAFEQYF
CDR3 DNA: TGCAGCGTTGAAGGTACGGGGACCGCAGCCTTTGAGCAGTACTTC

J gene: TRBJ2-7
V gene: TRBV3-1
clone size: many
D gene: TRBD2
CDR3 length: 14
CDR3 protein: CASSHTSGRAEQYF
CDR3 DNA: TGTGCCAGCAGCCATACTAGCGGGAGGGCCGAGCAGTACTTC

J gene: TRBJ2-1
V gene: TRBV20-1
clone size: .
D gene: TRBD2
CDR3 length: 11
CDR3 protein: CSSEREGEQFF
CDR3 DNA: TGCAGCTCAGAGCGGGAGGGCGAGCAGTTCTTC

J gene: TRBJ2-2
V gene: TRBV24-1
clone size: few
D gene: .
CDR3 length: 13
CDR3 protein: CATWQPNTGELFF
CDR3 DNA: TGTGCCACCTGGCAGCCGAACACCGGGGAGCTGTTTTTT

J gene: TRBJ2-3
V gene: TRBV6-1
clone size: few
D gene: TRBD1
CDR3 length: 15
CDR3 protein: CASSFVGTATDTQYF
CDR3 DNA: TGTGCCAGCAGTTTCGTCGGGACAGCCACAGATACGCAGTATTTT

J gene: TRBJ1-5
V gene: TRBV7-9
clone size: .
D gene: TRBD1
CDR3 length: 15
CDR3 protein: CASSLGGQGDQPQHF
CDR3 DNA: TGTGCCAGCAGCTTAGGAGGACAGGGGGATCAGCCCCAGCATTTT

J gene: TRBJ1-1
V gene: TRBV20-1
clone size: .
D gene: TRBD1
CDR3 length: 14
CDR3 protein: CSAREAGGYTEAFF
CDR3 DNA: TGCAGTGCTAGAGAGGCAGGGGGGTACACTGAAGCTTTCTTT

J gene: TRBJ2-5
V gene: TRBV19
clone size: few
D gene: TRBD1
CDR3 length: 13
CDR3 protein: CASRRDRKETQYF
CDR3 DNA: TGTGCCAGCAGACGGGACAGGAAGGAGACCCAGTACTTC